This T cell receptor beta chain was sequenced in a study of blood T cell repertoires in COVID-19. Sequencing used immunoSEQ multiplex PCR; TCRdb keeps in-frame clones, though not all of them. There are about 150,000 clones in the sample; about 88% occur only once, and more than 6.5% lies in the top ten. The germline V gene has CDR1 SGHAT and CDR2 FQNNGV. Deletions cut 3 bases from V and 2 bases from J, with 10 bases between. CDR3 length equals 14 residues. This sequence originates from a woman in her fifties or sixties with COVID-19, enrolled during active disease. Sequences were obtained from peripheral blood. J is TRBJ1-2 and V is TRBV11-2; possible D gene TRBD1, 5 bases. DNA for the CDR3: TGTGCCAGCAGCTTCGGAGCAGGGAACTATGGCTACACCTTC. Its protein product is CASSFGAGNYGYTF.